This T cell receptor (beta chain) is from a study of tissue T cells after allogeneic stem cell transplantation. Study results and caveats: The study did not identify alloreactive or antigen-specific tissue TCRs, and some clones might be persisting host cells.

The CDR3 totals 14 residues. V was clipped by 4 bases and J by 0 bases, with 9 bases between them. Germline CDR1 and CDR2: MSHET and SYDVDS. Profiling relied on immunoSEQ multiplex PCR, and the TCRdb table lists in-frame clones only, not all of them. The table has more than 2,500 clones, about 40% seen once. This clone has a handful of counts. The antigen is unknown. The gene symbols are mouse symbols. Coverage ceases 1 residue before the CDR3 finishes, and the germline J gene fills in the end. Time point reported: mouse harvest day 14 after allogeneic transplant. Each mouse received 10^7 T-cell-depleted marrow cells plus 10^6 splenic CD5+ T cells by tail vein.

The sample consisted of gut tissue. V is TRBV29 and J is TRBJ1-1; TRBD1 is a possible D gene (6 bases). The sequence was collected from a female BALB/c mouse given C57BL/6 T cells with graft-versus-host disease after an allogeneic hematopoietic cell transplant. The CDR3 bases that were read are TGTGCTAGCAGTTCCCAGGGGACAAACACAGAAGTCTTC. Its protein product is CASSSQGTNTEVF. The CDR3 in its entirety is CASSSQGTNTEVFF.